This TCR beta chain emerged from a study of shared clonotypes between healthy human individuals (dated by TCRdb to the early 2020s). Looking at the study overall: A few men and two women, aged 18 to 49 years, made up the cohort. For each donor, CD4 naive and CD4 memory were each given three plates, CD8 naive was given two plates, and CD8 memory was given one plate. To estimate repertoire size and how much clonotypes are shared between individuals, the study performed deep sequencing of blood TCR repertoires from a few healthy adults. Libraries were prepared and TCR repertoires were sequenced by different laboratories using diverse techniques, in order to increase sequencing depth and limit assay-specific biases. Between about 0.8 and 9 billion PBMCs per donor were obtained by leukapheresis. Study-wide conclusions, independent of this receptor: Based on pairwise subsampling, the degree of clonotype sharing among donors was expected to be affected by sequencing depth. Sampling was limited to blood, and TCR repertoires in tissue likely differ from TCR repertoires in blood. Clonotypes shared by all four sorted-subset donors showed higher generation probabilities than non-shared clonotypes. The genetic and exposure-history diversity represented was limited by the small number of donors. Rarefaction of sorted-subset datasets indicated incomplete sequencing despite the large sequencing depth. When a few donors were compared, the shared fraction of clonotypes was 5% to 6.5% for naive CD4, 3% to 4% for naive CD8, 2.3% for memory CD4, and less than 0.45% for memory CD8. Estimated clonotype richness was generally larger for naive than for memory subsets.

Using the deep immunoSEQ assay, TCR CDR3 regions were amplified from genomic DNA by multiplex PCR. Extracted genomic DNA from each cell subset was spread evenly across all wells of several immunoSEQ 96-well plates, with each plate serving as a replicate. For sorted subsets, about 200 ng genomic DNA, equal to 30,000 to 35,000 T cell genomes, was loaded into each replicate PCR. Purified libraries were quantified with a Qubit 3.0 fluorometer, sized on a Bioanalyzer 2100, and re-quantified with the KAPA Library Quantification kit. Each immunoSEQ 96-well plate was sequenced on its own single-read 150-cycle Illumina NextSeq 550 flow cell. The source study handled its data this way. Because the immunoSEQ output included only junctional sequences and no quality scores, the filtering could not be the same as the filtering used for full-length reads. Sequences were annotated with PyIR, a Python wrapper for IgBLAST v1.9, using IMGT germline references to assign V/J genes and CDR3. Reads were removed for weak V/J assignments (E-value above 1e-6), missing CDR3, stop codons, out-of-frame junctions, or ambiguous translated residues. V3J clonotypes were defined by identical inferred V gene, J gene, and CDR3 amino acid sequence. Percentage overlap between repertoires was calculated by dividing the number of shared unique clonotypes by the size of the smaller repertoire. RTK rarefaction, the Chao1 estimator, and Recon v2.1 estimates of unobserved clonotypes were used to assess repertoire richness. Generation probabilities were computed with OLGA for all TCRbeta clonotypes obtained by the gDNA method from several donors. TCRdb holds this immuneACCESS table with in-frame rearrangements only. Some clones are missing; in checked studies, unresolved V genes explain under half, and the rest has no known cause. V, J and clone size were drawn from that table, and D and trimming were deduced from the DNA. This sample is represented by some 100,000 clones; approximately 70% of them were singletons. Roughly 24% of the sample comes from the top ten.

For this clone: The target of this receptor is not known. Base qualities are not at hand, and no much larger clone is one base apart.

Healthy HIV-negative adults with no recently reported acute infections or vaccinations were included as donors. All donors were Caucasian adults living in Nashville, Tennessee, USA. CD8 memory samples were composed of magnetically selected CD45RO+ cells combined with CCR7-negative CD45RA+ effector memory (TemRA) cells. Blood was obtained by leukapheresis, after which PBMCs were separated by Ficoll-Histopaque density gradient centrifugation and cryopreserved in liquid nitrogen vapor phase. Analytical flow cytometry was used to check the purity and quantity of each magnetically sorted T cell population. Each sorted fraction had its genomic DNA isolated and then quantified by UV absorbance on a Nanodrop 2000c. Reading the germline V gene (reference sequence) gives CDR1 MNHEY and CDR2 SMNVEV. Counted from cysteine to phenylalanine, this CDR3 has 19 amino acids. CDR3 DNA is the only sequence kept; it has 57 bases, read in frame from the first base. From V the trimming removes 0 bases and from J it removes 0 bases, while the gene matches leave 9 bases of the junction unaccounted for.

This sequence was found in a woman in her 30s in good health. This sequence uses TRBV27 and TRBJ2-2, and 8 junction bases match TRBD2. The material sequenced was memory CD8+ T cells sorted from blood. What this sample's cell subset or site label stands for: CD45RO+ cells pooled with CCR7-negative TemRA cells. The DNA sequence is TGTGCCAGCAGTTTATCGGGGGTAGGGCGGGAGGCGAACACCGGGGAGCTGTTTTTT. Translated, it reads CASSLSGVGREANTGELFF.